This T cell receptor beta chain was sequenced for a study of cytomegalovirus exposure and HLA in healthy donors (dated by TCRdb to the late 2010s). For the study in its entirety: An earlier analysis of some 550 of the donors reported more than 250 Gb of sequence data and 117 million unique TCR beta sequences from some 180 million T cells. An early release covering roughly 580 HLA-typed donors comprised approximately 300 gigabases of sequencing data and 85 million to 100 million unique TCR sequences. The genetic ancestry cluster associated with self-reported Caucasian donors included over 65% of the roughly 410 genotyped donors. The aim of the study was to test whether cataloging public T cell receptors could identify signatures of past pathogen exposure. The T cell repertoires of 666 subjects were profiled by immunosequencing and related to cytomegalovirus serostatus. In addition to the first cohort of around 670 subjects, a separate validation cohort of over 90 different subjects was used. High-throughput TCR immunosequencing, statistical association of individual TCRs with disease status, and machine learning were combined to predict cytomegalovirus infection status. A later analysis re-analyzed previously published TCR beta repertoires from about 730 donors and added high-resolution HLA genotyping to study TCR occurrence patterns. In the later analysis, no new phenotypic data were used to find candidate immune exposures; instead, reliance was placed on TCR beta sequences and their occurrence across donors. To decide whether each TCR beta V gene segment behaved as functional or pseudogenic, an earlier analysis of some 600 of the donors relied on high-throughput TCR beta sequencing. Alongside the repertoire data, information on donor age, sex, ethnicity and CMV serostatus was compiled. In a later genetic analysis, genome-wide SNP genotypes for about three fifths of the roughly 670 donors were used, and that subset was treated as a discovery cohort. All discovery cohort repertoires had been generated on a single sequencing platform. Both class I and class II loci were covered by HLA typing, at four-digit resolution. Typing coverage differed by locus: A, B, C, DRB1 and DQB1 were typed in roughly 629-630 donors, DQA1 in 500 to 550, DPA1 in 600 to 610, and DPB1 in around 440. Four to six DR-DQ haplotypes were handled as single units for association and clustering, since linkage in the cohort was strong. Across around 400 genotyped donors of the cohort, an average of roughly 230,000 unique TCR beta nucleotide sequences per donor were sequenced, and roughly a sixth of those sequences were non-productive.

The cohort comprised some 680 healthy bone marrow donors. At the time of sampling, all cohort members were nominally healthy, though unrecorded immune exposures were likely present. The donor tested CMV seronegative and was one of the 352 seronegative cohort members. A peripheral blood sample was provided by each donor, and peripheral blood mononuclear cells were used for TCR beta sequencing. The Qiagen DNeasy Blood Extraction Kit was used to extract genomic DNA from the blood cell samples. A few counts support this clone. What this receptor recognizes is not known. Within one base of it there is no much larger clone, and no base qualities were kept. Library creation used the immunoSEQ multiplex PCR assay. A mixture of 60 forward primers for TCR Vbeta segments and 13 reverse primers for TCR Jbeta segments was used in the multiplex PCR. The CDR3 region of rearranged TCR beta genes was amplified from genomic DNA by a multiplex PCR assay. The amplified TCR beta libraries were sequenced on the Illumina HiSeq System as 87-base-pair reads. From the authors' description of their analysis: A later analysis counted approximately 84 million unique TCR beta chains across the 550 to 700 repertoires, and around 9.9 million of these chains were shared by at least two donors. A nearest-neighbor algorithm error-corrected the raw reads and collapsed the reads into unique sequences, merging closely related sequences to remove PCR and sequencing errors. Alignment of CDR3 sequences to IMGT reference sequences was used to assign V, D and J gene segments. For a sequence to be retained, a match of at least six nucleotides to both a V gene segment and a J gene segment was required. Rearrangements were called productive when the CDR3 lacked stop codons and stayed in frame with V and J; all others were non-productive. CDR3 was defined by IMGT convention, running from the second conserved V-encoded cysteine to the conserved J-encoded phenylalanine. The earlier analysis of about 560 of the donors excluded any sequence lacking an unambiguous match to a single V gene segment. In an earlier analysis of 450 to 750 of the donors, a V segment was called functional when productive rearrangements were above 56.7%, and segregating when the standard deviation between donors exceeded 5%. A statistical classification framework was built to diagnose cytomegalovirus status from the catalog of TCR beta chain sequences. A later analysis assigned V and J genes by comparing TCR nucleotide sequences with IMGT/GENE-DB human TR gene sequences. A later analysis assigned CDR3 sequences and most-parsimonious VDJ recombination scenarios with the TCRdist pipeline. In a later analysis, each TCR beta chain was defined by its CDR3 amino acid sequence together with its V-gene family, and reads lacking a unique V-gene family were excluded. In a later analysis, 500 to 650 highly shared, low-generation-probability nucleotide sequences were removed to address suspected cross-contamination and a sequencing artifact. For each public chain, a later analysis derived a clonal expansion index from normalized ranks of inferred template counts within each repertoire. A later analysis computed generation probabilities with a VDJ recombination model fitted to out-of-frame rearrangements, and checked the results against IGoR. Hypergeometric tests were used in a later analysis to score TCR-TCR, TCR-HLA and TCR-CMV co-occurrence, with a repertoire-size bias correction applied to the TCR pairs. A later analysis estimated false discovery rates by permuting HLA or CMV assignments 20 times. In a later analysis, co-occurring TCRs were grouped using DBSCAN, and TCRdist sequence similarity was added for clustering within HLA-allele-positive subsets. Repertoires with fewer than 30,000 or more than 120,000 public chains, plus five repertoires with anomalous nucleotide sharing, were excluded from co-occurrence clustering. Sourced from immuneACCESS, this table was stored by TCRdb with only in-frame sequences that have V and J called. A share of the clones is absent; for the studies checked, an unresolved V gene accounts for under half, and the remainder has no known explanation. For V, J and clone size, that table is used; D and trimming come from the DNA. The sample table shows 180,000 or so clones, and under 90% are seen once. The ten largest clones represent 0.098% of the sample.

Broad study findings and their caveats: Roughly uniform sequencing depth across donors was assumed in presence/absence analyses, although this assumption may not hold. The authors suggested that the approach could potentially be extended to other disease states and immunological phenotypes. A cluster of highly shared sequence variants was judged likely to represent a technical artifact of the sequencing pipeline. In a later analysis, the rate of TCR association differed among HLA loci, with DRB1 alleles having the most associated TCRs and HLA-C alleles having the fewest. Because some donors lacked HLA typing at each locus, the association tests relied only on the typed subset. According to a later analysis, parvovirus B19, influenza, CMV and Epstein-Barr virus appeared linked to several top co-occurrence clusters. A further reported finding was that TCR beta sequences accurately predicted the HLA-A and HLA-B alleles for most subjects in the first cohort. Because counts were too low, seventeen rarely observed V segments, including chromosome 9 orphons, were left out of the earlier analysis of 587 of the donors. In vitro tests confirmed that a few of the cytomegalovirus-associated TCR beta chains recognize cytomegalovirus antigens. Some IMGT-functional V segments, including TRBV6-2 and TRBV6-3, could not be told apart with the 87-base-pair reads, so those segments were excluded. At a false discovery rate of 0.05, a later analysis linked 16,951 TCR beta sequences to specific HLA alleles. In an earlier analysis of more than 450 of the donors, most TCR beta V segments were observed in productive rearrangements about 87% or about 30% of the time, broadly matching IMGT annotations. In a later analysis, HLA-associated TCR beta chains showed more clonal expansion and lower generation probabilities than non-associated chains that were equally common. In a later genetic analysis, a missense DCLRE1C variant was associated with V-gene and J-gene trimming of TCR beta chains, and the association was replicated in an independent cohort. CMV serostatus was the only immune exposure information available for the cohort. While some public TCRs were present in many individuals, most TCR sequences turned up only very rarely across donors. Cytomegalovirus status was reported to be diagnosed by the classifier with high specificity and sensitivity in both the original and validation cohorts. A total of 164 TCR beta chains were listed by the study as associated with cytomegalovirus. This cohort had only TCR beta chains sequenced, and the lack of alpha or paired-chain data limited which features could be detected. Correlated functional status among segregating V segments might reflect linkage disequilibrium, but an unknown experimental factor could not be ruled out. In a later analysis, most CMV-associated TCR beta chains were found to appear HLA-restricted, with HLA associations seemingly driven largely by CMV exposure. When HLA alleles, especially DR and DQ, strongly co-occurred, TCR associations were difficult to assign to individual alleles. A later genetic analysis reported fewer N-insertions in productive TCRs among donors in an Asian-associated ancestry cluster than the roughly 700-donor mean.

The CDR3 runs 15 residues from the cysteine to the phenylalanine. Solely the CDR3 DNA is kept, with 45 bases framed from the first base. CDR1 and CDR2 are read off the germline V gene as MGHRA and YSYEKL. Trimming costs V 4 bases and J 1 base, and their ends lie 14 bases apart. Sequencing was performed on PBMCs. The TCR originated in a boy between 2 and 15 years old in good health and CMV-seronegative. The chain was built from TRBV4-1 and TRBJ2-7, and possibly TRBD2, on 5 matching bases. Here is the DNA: TGCGCCAGCAGCCCAAGTGTCGGACTTTCCTACGAGCAGTACTTC. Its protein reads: CASSPSVGLSYEQYF.